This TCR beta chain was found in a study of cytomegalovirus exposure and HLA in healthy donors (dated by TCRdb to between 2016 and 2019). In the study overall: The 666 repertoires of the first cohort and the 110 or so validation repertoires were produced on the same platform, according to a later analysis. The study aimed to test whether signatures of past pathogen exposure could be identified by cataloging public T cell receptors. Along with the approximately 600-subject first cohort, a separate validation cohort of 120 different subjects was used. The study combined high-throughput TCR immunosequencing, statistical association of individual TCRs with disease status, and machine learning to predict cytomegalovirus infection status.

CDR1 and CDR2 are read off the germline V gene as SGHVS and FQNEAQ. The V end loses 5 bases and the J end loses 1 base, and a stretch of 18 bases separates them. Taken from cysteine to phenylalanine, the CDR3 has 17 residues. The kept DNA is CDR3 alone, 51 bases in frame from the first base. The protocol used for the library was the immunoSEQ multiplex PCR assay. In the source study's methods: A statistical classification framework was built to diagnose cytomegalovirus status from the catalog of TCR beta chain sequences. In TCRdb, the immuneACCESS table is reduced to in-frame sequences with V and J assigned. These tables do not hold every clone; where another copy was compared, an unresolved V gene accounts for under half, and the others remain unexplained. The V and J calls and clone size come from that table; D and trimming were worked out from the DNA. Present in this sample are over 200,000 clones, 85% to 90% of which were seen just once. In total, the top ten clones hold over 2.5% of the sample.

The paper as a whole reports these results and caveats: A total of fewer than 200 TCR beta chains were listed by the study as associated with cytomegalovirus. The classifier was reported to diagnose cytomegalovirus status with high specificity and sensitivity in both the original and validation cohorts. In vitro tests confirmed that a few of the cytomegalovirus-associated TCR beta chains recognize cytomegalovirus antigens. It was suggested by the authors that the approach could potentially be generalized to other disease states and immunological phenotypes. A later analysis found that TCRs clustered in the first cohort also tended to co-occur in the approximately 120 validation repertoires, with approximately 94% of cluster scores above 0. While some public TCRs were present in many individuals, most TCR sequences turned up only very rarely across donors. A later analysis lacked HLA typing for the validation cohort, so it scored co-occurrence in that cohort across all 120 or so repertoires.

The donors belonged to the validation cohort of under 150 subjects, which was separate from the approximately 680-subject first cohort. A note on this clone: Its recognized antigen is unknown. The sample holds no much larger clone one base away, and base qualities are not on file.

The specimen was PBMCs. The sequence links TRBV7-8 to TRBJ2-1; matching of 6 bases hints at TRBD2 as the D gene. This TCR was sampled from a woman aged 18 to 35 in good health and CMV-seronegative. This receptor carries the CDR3 CASSPVWDSLSYNEQFF. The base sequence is TGTGCCAGCAGCCCTGTCTGGGACTCGCTATCCTACAATGAGCAGTTCTTC.